The 5 T cell receptor beta chains below all came from one sample that was sequenced in a study of blood T cell repertoires in COVID-19. Sequenced by immunoSEQ multiplex PCR; TCRdb stores in-frame clones only, minus some. The repertoire holds fewer than 150,000 clones, with about 83% as singletons. Sequenced sample: peripheral blood. These receptors all come from a woman aged 40-49 years with acute or convalescent COVID-19.

The rearrangement joins TRBV27 to TRBJ1-2; D is uncertain. Germline CDR1 is MNHEY and CDR2 is SMNVEV (reference sequence). The CDR3 is 11 residues long. V lost 6 bases and J lost 7, with 9 bases in between. CDR3 protein: CASRQRGGYTF. The CDR3 DNA sequence: TGTGCCAGCAGACAGCGGGGTGGCTACACCTTC.

This chain links TRBV19 with TRBJ2-7; TRBD2 matches 12 bases. J gave up 4 bases and V 5 bases, and 3 bases lay outside the gene matches. CDR3 size: 14 residues. The germline gives CDR1 LNHDA, CDR2 SQIVND (reference sequence). In nucleotides, the CDR3 is TGTGCCAGTAGTGTCGGACTAGCGGGGTACGAGCAGTACTTC. It yields the protein CASSVGLAGYEQYF. Full variable domain (remainder filled in from reference TRBV19 and TRBJ2-7): DGGITQSPKYLFRKEGQNVTLSCEQNLNHDAMYWYRQDPGQGLRLIYYSQIVNDFQKGDIAEGYSVSREKKESFPLTVTSAQKNPTAFYLCASSVGLAGYEQYFGPGTRLTVT.

The gene calls are TRBV5-6 and TRBJ1-6; D is unresolved. Per the germline V gene, CDR1 is SGHDT and CDR2 is YYEEEE. The length of the CDR3 is 16 residues. Trimming removed 0 bases from V and 2 bases from J, with 9 bases in between. The chain's CDR3 is CASSLGLAAYNSPLHF. CDR3 nucleotide sequence: TGTGCCAGCAGCTTGGGTTTAGCAGCCTATAATTCACCCCTCCACTTT.

The chain joins TRBV7-2 to TRBJ2-5, with D perhaps matching TRBD1 (6 bases). The germline CDR1 and CDR2 sequences are SGHTA and FQGNSA. This CDR3 spans 15 amino acids. V was shortened by 5 bases and J by 2 bases, with 15 bases between the two germline ends. As DNA, the CDR3 is TGTGCCAGCAGCCCCTCCCGACAGGCGCAAGAGACCCAGTACTTC. Encoded protein: CASSPSRQAQETQYF.

This chain connects TRBV28 to TRBJ2-7, with TRBD2 matching 12 bases. Germline V lookup: CDR1 MDHEN, CDR2 SYDVKM. The CDR3 covers 17 residues. After removal of 8 bases from V and 0 bases from J, the junction contained 11 bases not matched to a gene. CDR3 sequence reads: CASRGGLAGGPSYEQYF. The CDR3, as DNA: TGTGCCAGCCGAGGTGGTCTAGCGGGGGGGCCCTCCTACGAGCAGTACTTC. The full variable domain, completed using reference TRBV28 and TRBJ2-7, is DVKVTQSSRYLVKRTGEKVFLECVQDMDHENMFWYRQDPGLGLRLIYFSYDVKMKEKGDIPEGYSVSREKKERFSLILESASTNQTSMYLCASRGGLAGGPSYEQYFGPGTRLTVT.